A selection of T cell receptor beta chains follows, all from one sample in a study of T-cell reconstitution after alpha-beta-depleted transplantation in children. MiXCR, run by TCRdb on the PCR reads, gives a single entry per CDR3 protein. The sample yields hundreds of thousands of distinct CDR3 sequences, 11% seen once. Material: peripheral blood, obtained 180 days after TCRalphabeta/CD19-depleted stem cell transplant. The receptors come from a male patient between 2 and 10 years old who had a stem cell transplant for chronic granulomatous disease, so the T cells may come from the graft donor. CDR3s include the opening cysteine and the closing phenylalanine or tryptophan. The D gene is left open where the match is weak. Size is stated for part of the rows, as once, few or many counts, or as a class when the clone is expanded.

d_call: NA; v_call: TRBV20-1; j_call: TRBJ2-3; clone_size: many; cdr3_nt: TGCAGTGCTAGTTTACTAGCCGCAGATACGCAGTATTTT; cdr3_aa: CSASLLAADTQYF
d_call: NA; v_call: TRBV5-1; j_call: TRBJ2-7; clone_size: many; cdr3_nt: TGCGCCAGCAGCGTATCACAGGGACCCTACGAGCAGTACTTC; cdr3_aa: CASSVSQGPYEQYF
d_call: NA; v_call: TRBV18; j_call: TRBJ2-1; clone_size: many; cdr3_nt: TGTGCCAGCTCACCGCAGCAGGGTTACAATGAGCAGTTCTTC; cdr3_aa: CASSPQQGYNEQFF
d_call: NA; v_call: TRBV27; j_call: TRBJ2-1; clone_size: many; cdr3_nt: TGTGCCAGCACCATCAGCTCGACCCACAATGAGCAGTTCTTC; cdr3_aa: CASTISSTHNEQFF
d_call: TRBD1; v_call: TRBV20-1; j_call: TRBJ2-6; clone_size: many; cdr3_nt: TGCAGTGCTAGGGGGACAGGCTACTCTGGGGCCAACGTCCTGACTTTC; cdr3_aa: CSARGTGYSGANVLTF
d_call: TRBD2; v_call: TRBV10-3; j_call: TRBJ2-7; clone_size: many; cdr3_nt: TGTGCCATCAGTGAGTTAGCGGGAGAATACGAGCAGTACTTC; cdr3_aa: CAISELAGEYEQYF
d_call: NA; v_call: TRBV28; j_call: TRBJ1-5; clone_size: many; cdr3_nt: TGTGCCAGCAGTTTGAAGGGGTACCAGCCCCAGCATTTT; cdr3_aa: CASSLKGYQPQHF
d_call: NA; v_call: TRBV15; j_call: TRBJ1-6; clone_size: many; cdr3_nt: TGTGCCACTACGAAGCGGACAGCGAGCTCCTATAATTCACCCCTCCACTTT; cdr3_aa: CATTKRTASSYNSPLHF
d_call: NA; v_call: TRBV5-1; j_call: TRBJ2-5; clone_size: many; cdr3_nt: TGCGCCAGCAGCGGCAGAGCGAGTTCGGAAGAGACCCAGTACTTC; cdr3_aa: CASSGRASSEETQYF
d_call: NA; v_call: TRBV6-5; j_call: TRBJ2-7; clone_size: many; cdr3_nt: TGTGCCAGCAGTTCAGGTGTCTACGAGCAGTACTTC; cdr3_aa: CASSSGVYEQYF
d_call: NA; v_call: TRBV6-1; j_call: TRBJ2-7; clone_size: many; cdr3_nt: TGTGCCAGCAGTGAAGTCTGGTCCTGGGGCCTGAGGAGGGAGCAGTACTTC; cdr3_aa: CASSEVWSWGLRREQYF
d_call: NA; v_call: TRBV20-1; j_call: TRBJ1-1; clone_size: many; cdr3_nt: TGCAGTGCTAGCGCCCCTTCGGGAACTGAAGCTTTCTTT; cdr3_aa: CSASAPSGTEAFF
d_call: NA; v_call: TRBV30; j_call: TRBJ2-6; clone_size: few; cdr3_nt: TGTGCCTGGAGCTTCGGTTCTGGGGCCAACGTCCTGACTTTC; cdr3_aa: CAWSFGSGANVLTF
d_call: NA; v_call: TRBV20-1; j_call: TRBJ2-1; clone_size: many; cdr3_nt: TGCAGTGCTAGTGAGGGGCCTCTCAACAATGAGCAGTTCTTC; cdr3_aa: CSASEGPLNNEQFF
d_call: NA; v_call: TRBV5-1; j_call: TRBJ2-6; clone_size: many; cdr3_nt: TGCGCCAGCAGCTTGGTTGGTCCCCGCTCTGGGGCCAACGTCCTGACTTTC; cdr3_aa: CASSLVGPRSGANVLTF
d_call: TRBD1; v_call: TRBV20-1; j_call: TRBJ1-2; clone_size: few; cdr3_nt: TGCAGTCCAAAACAGGGGGACTATGGCTACACCTTC; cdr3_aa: CSPKQGDYGYTF
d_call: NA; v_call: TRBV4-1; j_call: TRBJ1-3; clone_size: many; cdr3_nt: TGCGCCAGCAGCCAAGTCCCAGGGGTTCTCCTCTCTGGAAACACCATATATTTT; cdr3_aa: CASSQVPGVLLSGNTIYF
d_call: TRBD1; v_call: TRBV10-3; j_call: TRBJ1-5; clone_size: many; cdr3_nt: TGTGCCATCAGTGAGTCGGTCGTTTCAGGCGGGACAGGGTTTTTGCGCAATCAGCCCCAGCATTTT; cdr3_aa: CAISESVVSGGTGFLRNQPQHF
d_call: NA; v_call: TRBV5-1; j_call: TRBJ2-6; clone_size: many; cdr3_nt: TGCGCCATCAGGGGACGACAGCCCTCTGGGGCCAACGTCCTGACTTTC; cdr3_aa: CAIRGRQPSGANVLTF
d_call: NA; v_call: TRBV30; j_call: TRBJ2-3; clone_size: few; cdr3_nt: TGTGCCTGGAGTGTACGGTGGAACACAGATACGCAGTATTTT; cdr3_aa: CAWSVRWNTDTQYF
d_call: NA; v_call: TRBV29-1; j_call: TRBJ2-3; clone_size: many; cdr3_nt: TGCAGCGTAGAAATAGGCCTTAATACGCAGTATTTT; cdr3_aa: CSVEIGLNTQYF
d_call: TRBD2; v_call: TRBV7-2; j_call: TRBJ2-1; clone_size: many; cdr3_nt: TGTGCCAGCAGCAAGACTAGCGGGACAAGCTCCTACAATGAGCAGTTCTTC; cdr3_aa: CASSKTSGTSSYNEQFF
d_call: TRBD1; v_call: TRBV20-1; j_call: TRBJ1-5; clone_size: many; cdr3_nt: TGCAGTGCGGAGGACAGGGGAGGTCAGCCCCAGCATTTT; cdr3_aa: CSAEDRGGQPQHF
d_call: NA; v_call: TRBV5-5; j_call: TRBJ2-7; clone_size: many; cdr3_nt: TGTGCCAGCAGCTTCGGCTACCGGACCCCCTCCTACGAGCAGTACTTC; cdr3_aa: CASSFGYRTPSYEQYF
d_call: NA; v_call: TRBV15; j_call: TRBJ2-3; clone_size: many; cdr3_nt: TGTGCCACCAGCAGAGTTGTGCCGGGATTGGGTGATACGCAGTATTTT; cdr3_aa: CATSRVVPGLGDTQYF
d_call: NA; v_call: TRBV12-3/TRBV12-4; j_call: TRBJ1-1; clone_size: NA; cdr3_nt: TGTGCCAGCAGTTTAGTGGGTGTCGCTGAAGCTTTCTTT; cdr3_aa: CASSLVGVAEAFF
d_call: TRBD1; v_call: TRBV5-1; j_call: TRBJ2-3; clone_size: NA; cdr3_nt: TGCGCCAGCAGCTTATTAGGACAGGGGACAGATACGCAGTATTTT; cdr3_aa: CASSLLGQGTDTQYF